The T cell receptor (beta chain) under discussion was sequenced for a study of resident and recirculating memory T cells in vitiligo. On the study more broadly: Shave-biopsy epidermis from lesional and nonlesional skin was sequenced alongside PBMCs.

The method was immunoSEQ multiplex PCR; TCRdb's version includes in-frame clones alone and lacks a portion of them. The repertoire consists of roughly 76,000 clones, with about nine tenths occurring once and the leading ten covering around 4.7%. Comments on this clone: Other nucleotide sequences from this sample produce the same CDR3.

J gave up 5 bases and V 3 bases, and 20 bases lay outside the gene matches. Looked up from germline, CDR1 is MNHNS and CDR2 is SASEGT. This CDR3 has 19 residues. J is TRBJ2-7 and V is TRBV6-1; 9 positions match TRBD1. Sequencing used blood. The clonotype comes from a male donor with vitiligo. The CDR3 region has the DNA TGTGCCAGCAGTGAGACCAGGGGTCGGCGGGACAGGGAAATCCACGAGCAGTACTTC. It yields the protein CASSETRGRRDREIHEQYF.